Each of the 3 T cell receptor beta chains below was sequenced from the same sample in a study of blood T cell repertoires in COVID-19. Libraries were prepared by immunoSEQ multiplex PCR; TCRdb keeps only in-frame clonotypes and omits some of them. The sample comprises 150,000 to 200,000 clones, approximately 80% of which are singletons, and roughly 9.5% rests with the top ten. The sequenced sample was peripheral blood. These receptors were collected from an elderly woman with active or convalescent COVID-19.

The gene calls are TRBV4-3 and TRBJ2-7, with a weak D call TRBD2 (5 bases). There are 16 residues in the CDR3. The V end was cut by 4 bases, the J end by 0 bases, with 16 bases between. In germline, CDR1 is LGHNA, CDR2 YSLEER. CDR3 loop: CASSRWTGIGSYEQYF. In nucleotides, the CDR3 is TGCGCCAGCAGCCGTTGGACGGGGATCGGCTCCTACGAGCAGTACTTC.

The rearrangement links TRBV24-1 to TRBJ2-3, with TRBD1 identical over 8 bases. The CDR3 is 15 residues long. CDR1 is KGHDR, CDR2 SFDVKD, per germline. The V and J ends lost 4 bases and 3 bases, in that order; junction bases with no gene match: 5. CDR3 bases: TGTGCCACCAGTGAGGGCAGGGGGCAAACAGATACGCAGTATTTT. Amino acid sequence: CATSEGRGQTDTQYF.

This sequence joins TRBV6-5 and TRBJ2-1, with TRBD1 identical over 10 bases. This CDR3 has 16 amino acids. With 0 bases clipped from V and 7 bases from J, the junction kept 6 bases outside the gene matches. Germline loops: CDR1 MNHEY, CDR2 SVGAGI. DNA for the CDR3: TGTGCCAGCAGTTACTCGGGGACAGGGGCTCAGAATGAGCAGTTCTTC. Translation gives CASSYSGTGAQNEQFF.